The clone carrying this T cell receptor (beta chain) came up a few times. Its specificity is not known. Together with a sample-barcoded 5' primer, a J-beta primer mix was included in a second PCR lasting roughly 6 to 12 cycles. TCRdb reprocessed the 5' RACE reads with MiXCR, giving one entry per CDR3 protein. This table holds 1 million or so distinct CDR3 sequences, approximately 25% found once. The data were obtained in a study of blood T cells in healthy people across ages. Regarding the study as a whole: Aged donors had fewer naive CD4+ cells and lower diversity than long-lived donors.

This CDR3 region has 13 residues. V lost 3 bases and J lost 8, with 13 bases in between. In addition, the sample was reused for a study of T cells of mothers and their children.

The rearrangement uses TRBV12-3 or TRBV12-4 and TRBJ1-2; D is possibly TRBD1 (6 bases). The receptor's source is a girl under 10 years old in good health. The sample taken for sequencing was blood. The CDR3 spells CASSFTGQKGYTF. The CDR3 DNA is TGTGCCAGCAGTTTCACTGGACAGAAAGGCTACACCTTC.